This paragraph reports one T cell receptor beta chain. CDR1 is LNHNV, CDR2 YYDKDF, per germline (reference sequence). This CDR3 has 17 residues. V was cut by 0 bases and J by 4 bases, with 17 bases left in between. Assay: immunoSEQ multiplex PCR; the TCRdb copy retains only in-frame clones and omits some. The sample has fewer than 20,000 clones; 86% are singletons. These data originate in a study of control samples from healthy donors and cancer patients. The rearrangement links TRBV15 to TRBJ2-3; a possible D gene is TRBD1 (5 bases). Sequenced material: PBMCs. This clonotype was sampled from a woman aged 70 to 79 with colorectal cancer. The CDR3, as DNA: TGTGCCACCAGCAGAGATAGACGGCAGGGTGGGGCAGATACGCAGTATTTT. Protein sequence: CATSRDRRQGGADTQYF.